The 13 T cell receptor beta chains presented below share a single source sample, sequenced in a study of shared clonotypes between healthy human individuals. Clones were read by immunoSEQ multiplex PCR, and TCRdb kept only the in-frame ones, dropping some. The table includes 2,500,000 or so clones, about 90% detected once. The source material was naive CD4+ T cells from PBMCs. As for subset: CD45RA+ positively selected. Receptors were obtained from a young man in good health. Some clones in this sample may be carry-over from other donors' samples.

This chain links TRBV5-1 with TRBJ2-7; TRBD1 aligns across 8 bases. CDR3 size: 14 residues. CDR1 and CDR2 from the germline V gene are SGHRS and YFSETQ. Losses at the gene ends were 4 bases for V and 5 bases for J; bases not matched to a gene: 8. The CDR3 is CASSLDRARDEQYF. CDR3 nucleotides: TGCGCCAGCAGCCTGGACAGGGCGAGGGACGAGCAGTACTTC.

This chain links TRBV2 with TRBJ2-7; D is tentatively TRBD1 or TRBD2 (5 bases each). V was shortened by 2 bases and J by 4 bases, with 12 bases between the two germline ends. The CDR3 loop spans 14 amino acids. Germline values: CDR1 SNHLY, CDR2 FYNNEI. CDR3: CASSEQGTKYEQYF. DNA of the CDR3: TGTGCCAGCAGTGAACAAGGGACCAAGTACGAGCAGTACTTC.

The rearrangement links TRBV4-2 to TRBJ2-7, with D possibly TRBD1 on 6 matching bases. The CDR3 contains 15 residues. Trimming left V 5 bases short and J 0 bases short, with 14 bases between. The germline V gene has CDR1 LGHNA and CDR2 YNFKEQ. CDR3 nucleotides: TGTGCCAGCAGCACCAGACAGGATTCCTCCTACGAGCAGTACTTC. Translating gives CASSTRQDSSYEQYF.

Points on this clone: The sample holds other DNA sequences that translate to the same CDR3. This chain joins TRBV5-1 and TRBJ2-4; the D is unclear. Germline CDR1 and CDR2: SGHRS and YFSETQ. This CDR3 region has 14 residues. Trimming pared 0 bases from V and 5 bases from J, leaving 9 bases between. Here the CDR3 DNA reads TGCGCCAGCAGCTTGGACGGGTTACAAAACATTCAGTACTTC. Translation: CASSLDGLQNIQYF.

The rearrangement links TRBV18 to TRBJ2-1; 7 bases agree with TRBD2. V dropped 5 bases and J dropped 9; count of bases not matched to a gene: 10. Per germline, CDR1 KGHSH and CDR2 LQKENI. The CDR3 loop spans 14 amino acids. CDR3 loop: CASSSREAVGEQFF. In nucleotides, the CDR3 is TGTGCCAGCTCATCTCGGGAGGCCGTAGGTGAGCAGTTCTTC.

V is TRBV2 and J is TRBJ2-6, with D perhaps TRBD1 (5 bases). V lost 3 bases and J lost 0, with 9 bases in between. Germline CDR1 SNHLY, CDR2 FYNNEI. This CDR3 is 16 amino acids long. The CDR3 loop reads CASSEGQVSGANVLTF. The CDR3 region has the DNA TGTGCCAGCAGTGAGGGGCAAGTCTCTGGGGCCAACGTCCTGACTTTC.

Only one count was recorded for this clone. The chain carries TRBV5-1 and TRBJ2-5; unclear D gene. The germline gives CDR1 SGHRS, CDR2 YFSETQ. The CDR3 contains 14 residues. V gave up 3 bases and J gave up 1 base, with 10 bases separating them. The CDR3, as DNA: TGCGCCAGCAGCTCCCAGCGCCGCCAAGAGACCCAGTACTTC. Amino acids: CASSSQRRQETQYF.

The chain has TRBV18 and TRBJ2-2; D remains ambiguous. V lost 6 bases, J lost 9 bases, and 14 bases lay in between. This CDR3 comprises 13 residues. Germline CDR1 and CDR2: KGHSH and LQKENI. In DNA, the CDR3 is TGTGCCAGCTCCCAAGGACGGCACCGGGAGCTGTTTTTT. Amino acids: CASSQGRHRELFF.

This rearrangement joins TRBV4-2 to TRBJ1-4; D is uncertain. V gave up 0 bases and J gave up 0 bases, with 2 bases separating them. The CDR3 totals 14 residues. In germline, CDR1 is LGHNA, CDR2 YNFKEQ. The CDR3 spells CASSQEATNEKLFF. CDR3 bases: TGTGCCAGCAGCCAAGAGGCAACTAATGAAAAACTGTTTTTT.

As DNA, the CDR3 is TGTGCCAGCAGCTTGGGACAGGGCGAAGGGAACTATGGCTACACCTTC. Its protein product is CASSLGQGEGNYGYTF. This chain links TRBV9 with TRBJ1-2; TRBD1 matches at 9 bases. V lost 4 bases, J lost 2 bases, and 9 bases stayed unmatched. There are 16 residues in the CDR3. Germline V gene lookup returns CDR1 SGDLS and CDR2 YYNGEE.

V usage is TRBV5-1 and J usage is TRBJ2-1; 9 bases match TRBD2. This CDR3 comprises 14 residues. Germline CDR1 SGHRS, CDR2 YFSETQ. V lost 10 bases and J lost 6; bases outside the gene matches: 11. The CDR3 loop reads CAVGGSGSSNEQFF. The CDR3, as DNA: TGCGCCGTTGGGGGTAGCGGGAGTTCCAATGAGCAGTTCTTC.

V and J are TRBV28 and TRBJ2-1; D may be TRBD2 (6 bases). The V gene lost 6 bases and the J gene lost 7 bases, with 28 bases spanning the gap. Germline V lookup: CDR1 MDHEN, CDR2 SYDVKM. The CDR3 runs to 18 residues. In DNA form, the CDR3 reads TGTGCCAGCAGGTCCCGGCGGCTATCTCCGGAGGGCCGAAATGAGCAGTTCTTC. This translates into CASRSRRLSPEGRNEQFF.

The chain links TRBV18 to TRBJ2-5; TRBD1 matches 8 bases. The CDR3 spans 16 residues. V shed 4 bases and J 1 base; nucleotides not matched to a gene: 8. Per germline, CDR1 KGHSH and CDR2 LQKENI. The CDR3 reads CASSRPGQAFQETQYF. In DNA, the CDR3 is TGTGCCAGCTCACGCCCGGGACAGGCCTTCCAAGAGACCCAGTACTTC.